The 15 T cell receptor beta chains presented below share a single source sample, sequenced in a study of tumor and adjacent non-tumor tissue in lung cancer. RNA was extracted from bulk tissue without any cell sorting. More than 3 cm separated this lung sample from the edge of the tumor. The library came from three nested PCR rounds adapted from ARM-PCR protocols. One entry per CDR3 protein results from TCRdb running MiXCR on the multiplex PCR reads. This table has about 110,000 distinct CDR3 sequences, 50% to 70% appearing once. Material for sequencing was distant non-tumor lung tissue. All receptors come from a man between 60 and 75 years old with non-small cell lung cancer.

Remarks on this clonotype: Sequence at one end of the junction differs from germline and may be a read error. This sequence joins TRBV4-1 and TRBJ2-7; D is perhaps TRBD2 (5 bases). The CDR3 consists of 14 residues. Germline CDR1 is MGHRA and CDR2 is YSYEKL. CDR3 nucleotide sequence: TGCGACAGCAGCCAAACGACGGGGTTATACGAGCAGTACTTC. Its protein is CDSSQTTGLYEQYF.

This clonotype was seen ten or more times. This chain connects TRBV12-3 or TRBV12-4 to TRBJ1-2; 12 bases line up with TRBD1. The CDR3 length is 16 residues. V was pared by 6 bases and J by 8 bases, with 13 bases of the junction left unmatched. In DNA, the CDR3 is TGTGCCAGCAGATATGGGACAGGGGGCGCCCTAGGCGGCTACACCTTC. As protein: CASRYGTGGALGGYTF.

CDR3 sequence reads: CTSSLDMSGSHEQYF. The CDR3 coding sequence is TGTACGAGCAGCTTAGATATGAGCGGGAGCCACGAGCAGTACTTC. The rearrangement joins TRBV11-3 to TRBJ2-7; 8 positions match TRBD2. The CDR3 contains 15 residues. CDR1 and CDR2 (germline): SGHNT, YENEEA.

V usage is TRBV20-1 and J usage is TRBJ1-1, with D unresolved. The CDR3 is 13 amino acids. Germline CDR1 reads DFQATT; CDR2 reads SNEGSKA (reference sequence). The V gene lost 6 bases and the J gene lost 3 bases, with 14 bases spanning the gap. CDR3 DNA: TGCAGTGCCAAGGCGGGGTATGACACTGAAGCTTTCTTT. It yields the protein CSAKAGYDTEAFF.

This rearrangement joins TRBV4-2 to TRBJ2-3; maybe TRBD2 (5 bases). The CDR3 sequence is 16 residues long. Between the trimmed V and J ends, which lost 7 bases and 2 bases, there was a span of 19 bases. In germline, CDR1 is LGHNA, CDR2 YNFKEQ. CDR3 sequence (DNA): TGTGCCAGCATGAGGCTAGTGGGAGCCGACACAGATACGCAGTATTTT. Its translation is CASMRLVGADTDTQYF.

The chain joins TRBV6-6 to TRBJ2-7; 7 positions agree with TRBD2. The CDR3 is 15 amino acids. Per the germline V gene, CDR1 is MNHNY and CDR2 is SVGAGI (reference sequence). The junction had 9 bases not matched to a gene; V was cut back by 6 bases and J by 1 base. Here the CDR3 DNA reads TGTGCCAGCAGGTCGACTGGCGGGGGTTCCTACGAGCAGTACTTC. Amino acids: CASRSTGGGSYEQYF.

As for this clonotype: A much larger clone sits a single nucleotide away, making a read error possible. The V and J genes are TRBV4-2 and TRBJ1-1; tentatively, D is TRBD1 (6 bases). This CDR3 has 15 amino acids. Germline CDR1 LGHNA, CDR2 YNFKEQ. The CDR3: CVSSQAAQGHTEAFF. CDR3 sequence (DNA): TGTGTCAGCAGCCAGGCCGCACAGGGTCACACTGAAGCTTTCTTT.

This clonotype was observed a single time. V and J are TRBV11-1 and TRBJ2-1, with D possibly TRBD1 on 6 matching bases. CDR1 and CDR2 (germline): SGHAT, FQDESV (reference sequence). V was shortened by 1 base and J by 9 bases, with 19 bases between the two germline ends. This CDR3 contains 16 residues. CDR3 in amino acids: CASSLVVFRGASEQFF. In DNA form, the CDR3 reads TGTGCCAGCAGCTTAGTTGTGTTCAGGGGTGCGAGTGAGCAGTTCTTC.

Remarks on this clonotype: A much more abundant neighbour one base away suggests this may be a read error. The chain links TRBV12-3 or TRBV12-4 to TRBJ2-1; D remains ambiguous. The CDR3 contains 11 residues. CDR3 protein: CASRNYNERFF. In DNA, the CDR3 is TGTGCCAGCAGAAATTACAATGAGCGGTTCTTC.

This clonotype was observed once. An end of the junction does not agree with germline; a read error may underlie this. The DNA of the CDR3 is TGTGACAGCACCACCGGGACAAGCGGAGTCACAGATACGCAGTATTTT. This codes for CDSTTGTSGVTDTQYF. The chain carries TRBV12-3 or TRBV12-4 and TRBJ2-3; weak D call: TRBD1 (6 bases). CDR3 size: 16 residues.

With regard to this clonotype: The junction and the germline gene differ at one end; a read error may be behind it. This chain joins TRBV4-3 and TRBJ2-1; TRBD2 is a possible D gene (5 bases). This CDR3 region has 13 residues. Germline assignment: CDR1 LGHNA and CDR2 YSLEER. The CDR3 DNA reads TGTGCCAGCAGCCAGGACTGGCAGGCTAAGACGATCTTC. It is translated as CASSQDWQAKTIF.

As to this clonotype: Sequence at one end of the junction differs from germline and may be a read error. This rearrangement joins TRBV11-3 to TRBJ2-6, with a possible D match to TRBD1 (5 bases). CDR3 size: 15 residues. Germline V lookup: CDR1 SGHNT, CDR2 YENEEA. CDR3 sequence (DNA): TGTGCCAGCAGCCAACAGGATTCTGGGGCCAACGCCCTGATTTTC. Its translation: CASSQQDSGANALIF.

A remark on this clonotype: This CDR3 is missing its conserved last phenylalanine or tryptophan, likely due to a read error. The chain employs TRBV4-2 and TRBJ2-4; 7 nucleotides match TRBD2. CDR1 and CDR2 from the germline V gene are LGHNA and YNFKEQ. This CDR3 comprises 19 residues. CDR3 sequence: CASNQAQSSGSLAKNIQYL. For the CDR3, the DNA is TGTGCCAGCAACCAAGCGCAGTCTAGCGGATCGTTAGCCAAAAACATTCAGTACCTC.

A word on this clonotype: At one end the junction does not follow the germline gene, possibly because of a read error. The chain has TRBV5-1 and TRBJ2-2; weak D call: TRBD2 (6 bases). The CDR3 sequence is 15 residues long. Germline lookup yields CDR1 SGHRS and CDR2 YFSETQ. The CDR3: CASSLEVRGIRELFF. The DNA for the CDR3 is TGCGCCAGCAGCTTGGAAGTTCGGGGCATCCGGGAGCTATTTTTT.

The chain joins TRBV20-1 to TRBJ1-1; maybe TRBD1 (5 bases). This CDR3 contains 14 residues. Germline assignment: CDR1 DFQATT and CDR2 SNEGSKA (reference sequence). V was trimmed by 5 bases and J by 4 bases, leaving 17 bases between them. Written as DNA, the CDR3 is TGCAGTGCTCCCTCGGCAGGGAGGGGCACTGAAGCTTTCTTT. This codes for CSAPSAGRGTEAFF.